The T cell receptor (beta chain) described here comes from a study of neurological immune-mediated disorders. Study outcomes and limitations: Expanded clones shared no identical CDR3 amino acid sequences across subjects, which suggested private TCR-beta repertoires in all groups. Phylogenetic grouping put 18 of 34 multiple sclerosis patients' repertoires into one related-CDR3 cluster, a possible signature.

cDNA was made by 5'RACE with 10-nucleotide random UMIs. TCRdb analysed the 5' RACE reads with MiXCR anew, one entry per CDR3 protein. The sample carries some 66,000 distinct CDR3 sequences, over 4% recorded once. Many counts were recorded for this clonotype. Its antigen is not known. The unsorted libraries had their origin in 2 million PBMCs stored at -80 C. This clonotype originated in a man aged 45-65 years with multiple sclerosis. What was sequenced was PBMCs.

The CDR3 region is CASSFRGLAVYEQYF. CDR3 nucleotides: TGTGCCAGCAGTTTTCGGGGGCTAGCAGTCTACGAGCAGTACTTC. This chain uses TRBV6-2 or TRBV6-3 with TRBJ2-7; either TRBD1 or TRBD2 may supply D (6 bases each). This CDR3 region has 15 residues. Trimming took 4 bases from V and 3 from J, leaving 16 bases between them. Looked up from germline, CDR1 is MNHEY and CDR2 is SVGEGT.